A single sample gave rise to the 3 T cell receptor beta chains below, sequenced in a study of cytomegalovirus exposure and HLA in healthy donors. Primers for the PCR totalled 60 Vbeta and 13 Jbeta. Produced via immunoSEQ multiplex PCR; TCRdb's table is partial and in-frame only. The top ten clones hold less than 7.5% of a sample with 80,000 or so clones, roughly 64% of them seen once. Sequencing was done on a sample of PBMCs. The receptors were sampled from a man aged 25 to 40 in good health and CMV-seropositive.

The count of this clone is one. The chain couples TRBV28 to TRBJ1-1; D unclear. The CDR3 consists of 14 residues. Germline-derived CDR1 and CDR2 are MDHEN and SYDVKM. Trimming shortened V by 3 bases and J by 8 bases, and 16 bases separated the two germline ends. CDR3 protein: CASSLGRERGEAFF. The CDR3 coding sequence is TGTGCCAGCAGTTTGGGAAGGGAGCGAGGGGAAGCTTTCTTT.

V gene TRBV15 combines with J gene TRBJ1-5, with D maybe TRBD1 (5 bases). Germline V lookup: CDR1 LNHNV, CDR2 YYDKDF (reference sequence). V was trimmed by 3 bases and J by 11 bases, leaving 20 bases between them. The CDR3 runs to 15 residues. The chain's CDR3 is CATSRRQFGVGTQHF. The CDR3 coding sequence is TGTGCCACCAGCAGGAGACAGTTTGGGGTGGGGACCCAGCATTTT.

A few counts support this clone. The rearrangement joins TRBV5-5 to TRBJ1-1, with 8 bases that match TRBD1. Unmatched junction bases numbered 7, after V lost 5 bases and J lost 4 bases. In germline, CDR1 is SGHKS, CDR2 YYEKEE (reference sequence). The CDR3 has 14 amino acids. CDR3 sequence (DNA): TGTGCCAGCAGTGTTTCAGGGGGCCCCACTGAAGCTTTCTTT. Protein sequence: CASSVSGGPTEAFF.